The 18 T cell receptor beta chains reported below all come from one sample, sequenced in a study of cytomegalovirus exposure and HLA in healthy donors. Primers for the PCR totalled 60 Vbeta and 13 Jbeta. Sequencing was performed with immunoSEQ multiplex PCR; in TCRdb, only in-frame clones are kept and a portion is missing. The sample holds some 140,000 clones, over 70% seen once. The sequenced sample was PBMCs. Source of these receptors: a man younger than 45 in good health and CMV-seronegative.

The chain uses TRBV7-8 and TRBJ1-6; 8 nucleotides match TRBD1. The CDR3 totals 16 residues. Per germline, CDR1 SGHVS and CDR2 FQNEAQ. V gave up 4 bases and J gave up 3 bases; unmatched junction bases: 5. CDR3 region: CASSSRDRGYNSPLHF. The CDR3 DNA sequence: TGTGCCAGCAGCTCTCGCGACAGGGGCTATAATTCACCCCTCCACTTT.

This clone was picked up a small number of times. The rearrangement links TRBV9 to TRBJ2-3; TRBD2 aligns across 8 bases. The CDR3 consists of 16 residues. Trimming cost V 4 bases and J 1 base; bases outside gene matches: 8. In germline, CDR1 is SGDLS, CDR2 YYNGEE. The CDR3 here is CASSSRSGGRTDTQYF. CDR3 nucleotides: TGTGCCAGCAGCTCCCGAAGCGGGGGACGCACAGATACGCAGTATTTT.

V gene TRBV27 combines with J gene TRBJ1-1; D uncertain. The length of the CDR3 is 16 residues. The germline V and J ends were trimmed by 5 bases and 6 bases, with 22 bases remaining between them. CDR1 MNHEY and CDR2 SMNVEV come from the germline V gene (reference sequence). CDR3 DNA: TGTGCCAGCAGTCTCAATCCGGGAACGCAAGGATCTGAAGCTTTCTTT. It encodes CASSLNPGTQGSEAFF.

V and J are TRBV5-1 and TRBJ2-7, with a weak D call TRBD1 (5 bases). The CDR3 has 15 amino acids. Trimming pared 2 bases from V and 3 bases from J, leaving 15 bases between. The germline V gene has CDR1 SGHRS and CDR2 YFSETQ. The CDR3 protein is CASSFSTRGDYEQYF. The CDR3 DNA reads TGCGCCAGCAGCTTCTCCACAAGGGGCGACTACGAGCAGTACTTC.

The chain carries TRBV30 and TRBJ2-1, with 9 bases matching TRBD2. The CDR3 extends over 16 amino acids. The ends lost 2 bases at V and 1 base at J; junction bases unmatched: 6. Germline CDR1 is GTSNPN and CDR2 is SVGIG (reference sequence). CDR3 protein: CAWSKSGGWSYNEQFF. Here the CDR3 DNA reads TGTGCCTGGAGTAAAAGCGGGGGGTGGTCCTACAATGAGCAGTTCTTC. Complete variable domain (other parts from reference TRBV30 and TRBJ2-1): SQTIHQWPATLVQPVGSPLSLECTVEGTSNPNLYWYRQAAGRGLQLLFYSVGIGQISSEVPQNLSASRPQDRQFILSSKKLLLSDSGFYLCAWSKSGGWSYNEQFFGPGTRLTVL.

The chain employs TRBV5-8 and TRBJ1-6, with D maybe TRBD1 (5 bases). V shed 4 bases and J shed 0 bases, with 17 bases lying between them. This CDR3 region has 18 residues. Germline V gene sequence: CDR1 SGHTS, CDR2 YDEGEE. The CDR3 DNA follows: TGTGCCAGCAGCGGTCGGACACCCGATAGCTCCTATAATTCACCCCTCCACTTT. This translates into CASSGRTPDSSYNSPLHF. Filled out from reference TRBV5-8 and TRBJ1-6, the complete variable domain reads EAGVTQSPTHLIKTRGQQATLRCSPISGHTSVYWYQQALGLGLQFLLWYDEGEERNRGNFPPRFSGRQFPNYSSELNVNALELEDSALYLCASSGRTPDSSYNSPLHFGNGTRLTVT.

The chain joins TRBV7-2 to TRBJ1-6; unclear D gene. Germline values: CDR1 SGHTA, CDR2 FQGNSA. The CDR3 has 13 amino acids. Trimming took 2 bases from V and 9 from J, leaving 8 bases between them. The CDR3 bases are TGTGCCAGCAGCTTAACCCGTAGTTCACCCCTCCACTTT. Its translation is CASSLTRSSPLHF.

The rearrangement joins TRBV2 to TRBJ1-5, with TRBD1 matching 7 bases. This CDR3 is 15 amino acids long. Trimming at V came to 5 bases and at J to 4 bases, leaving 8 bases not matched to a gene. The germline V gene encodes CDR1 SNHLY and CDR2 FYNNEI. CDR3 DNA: TGTGCCAGCAGTCTAACGGCAGGGGGAAATCAGCCCCAGCATTTT. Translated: CASSLTAGGNQPQHF. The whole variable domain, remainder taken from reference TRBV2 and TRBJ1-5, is EPEVTQTPSHQVTQMGQEVILRCVPISNHLYFYWYRQILGQKVEFLVSFYNNEISEKSEIFDDQFSVERPDGSNFTLKIRSTKLEDSAMYFCASSLTAGGNQPQHFGDGTRLSIL.

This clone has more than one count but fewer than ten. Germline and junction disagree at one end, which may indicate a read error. As DNA, the CDR3 is TGTGCCAGCAGCTGGGGACAGCGGTGGGACTTC. It specifies CASSWGQRWDF. The rearrangement links TRBV5-6 to TRBJ1-2; 7 nucleotides agree with TRBD1. Germline values: CDR1 SGHDT, CDR2 YYEEEE. This CDR3 region has 11 residues.

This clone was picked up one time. Here the CDR3 DNA reads TGTGCCAGTAGTATCGGGGGGACTGAGCAGTTCTTC. Amino acid sequence: CASSIGGTEQFF. The chain carries TRBV19 and TRBJ2-1; the match to TRBD2 covers 7 bases. Germline CDR1 and CDR2: LNHDA and SQIVND (reference sequence). The V gene end was trimmed by 3 bases and the J gene end by 9 bases; junction bases not matched to a gene: 2. This CDR3 has 12 residues.

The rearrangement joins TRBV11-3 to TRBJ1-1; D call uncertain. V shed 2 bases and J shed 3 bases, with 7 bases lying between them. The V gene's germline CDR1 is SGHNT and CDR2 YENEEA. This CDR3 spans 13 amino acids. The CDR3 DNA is TGTGCCAGCAGCTTATCACGCGACACTGAAGCTTTCTTT. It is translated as CASSLSRDTEAFF. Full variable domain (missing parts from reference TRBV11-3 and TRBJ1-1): EAGVVQSPRYKIIEKKQPVAFWCNPISGHNTLYWYLQNLGQGPELLIRYENEEAVDDSQLPKDRFSAERLKGVDSTLKIQPAELGDSAVYLCASSLSRDTEAFFGQGTRLTVV.

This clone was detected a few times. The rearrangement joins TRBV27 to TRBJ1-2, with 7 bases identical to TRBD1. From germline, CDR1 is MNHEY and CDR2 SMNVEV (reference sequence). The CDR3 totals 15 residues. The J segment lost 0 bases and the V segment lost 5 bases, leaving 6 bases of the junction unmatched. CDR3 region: CASSQDRASNYGYTF. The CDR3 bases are TGTGCCAGCAGTCAAGACAGGGCTTCTAACTATGGCTACACCTTC.

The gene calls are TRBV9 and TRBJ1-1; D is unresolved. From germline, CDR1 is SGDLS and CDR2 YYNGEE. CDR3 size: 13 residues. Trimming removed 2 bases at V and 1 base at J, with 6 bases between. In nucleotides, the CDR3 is TGTGCCAGCAGCGTTACAGAGAACACTGAAGCTTTCTTT. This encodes CASSVTENTEAFF.

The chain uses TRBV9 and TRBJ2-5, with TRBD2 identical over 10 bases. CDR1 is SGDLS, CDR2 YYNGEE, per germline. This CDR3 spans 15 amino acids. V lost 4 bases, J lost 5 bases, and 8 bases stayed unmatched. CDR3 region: CASSPAGGPGETQYF. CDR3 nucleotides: TGTGCCAGCAGCCCAGCGGGGGGGCCCGGGGAGACCCAGTACTTC.

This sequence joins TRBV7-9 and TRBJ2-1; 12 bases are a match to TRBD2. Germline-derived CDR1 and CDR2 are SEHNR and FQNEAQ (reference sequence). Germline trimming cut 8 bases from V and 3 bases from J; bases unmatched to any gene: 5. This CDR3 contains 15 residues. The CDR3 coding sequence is TGTGCCAGCGAGACTAGCGGGGGTGGCTACAATGAGCAGTTCTTC. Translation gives CASETSGGGYNEQFF.

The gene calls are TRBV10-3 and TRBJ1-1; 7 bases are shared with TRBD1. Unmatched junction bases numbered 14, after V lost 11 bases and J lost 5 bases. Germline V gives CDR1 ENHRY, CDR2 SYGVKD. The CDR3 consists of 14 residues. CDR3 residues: CAAQRQGKGTEAFF. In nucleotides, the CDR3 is TGTGCCGCCCAGCGACAGGGCAAAGGGACTGAAGCTTTCTTT.

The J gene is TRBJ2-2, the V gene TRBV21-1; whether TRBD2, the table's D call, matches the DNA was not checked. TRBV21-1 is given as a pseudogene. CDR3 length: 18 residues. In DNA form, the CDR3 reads TGTGCCAATACACCCTGTCGGGACTTCATTTATCATACCGGGGAGCTGTTTTTT. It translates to CANTPCRDFIYHTGELFF.

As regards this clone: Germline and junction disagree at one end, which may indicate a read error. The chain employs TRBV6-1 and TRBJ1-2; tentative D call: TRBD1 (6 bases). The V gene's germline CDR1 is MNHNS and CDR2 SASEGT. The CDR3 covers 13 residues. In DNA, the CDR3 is TGTGCCAGCATCAACCGGGACACCCATGGCTACCCCTTC. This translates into CASINRDTHGYPF.